This T cell receptor (beta chain) was sequenced in a study of T cells expressing NK-cell markers. Overall study: Within the sequenced cohort of eight donors, seven exhibited HCMV seropositivity and one was seronegative.

The germline V gene has CDR1 GTSNPN and CDR2 SVGIG (reference sequence). The CDR3 length is 14 residues. TCR beta libraries carry UMIs added by 5'RACE template switching. TCRdb reprocessed the 5' RACE reads and reports one entry per CDR3 protein, with no DNA. The listing contains over 150,000 distinct CDR3 sequences. As regards this clonotype: Its target is not known.

Points from the study as a whole: Once again these clonotypes came out on top in the CD3+CD56-NKG2C+ fraction of a few donors.

What was sequenced was blood T cells: a sorted CD56 or NKG2C T cell subset, CD4+ or CD8+ T cells, or bulk PBMC T cells (not recorded which). This TCR was recovered from a woman aged 50 to 65 in good health. The V and J genes are TRBV30 and TRBJ2-5; the D gene TCRdb calls, TRBD1, cannot be checked with no DNA. The CDR3 protein is CAWNVAGPQETQYF.